The source of this T cell receptor beta chain is a study of spatial heterogeneity in lung cancer. This clonotype was seen at least ten times. TCRdb itself ran the 5' RACE reads through MiXCR, one entry per CDR3 protein. The sample lists 20,000 to 25,000 distinct CDR3 sequences, 4.5% to 5.5% occurring once. Time point here: sample taken at primary tumor resection. CDR3 length: 16 amino acids. Germline V lookup: CDR1 SGHTA, CDR2 FQGNSA. Trimming stripped 4 bases from V and 1 base from J, with 11 bases between. Here the sequenced sample was PBMCs, taken at surgery. The source of this sequence is a male donor with early-stage non-small cell lung cancer. The chain carries TRBV7-2 and TRBJ2-6; D might be TRBD1 (6 bases). The CDR3 is CASSYDGQSGANVLTF. The DNA for the CDR3 is TGTGCCAGCAGCTATGACGGACAGTCTGGGGCCAACGTCCTGACTTTC.